This is a list of T cell receptor beta chains from one sample in a study of cytomegalovirus exposure and HLA in healthy donors. Using immunoSEQ multiplex PCR, the repertoire was profiled, and TCRdb retains in-frame clones only, with some absent. Of around 150,000 clones in the sample, 80% were seen once. Sequences were obtained from PBMCs. The source is a woman aged 40 to 50 in good health and CMV-seronegative. Both conserved end residues are trimmed from each CDR3. For some rows the clone size is stated as once, few or many, or as a class when expanded; others skip it.

clone_size,j_call,v_call,cdr3_aa
NA,TRBJ2-7,TRBV7-2,ASSLRSGGSSYEQY
once,TRBJ2-6,TRBV5-5,ASSLAPRGRSSGANVLT
NA,TRBJ1-2,TRBV7-2,ASSADRIYGYT
few,TRBJ1-1,TRBV27,ASSLLSGQGLWEAF
NA,TRBJ2-7,TRBV7-8,ASSPRQLTYEQY
NA,TRBJ2-5,TRBV10-3,AIRDRPKETQY
once,TRBJ2-7,TRBV11-3,ARTLAGVGYEQY
NA,TRBJ2-3,TRBV19,ASSFSDRFSYTDTQY
NA,TRBJ1-3,TRBV2,ASRDRGLWNTIY
once,TRBJ1-2,TRBV11-2,ASSPDSPNYGYT
NA,TRBJ1-5,TRBV5-1,ASSAPGGTDQPQH
NA,TRBJ1-2,TRBV6-5,ASTLTGGKGYT
NA,TRBJ1-6,TRBV5-5,ASSWGGGAISPLH
NA,TRBJ2-7,TRBV29-1,SVLGGGTYEQY
NA,TRBJ2-7,TRBV5-5,ASSLAGGAYEQY
NA,TRBJ1-6,TRBV19,ASSLQTGGLSSYNSPLH
NA,TRBJ2-3,TRBV7-9,ASSSGTITADTQY
NA,TRBJ2-1,TRBV6-6,ASSPGGGSYNEQF
once,TRBJ2-3,TRBV28,ASAHLGLAGGPGTQY
NA,TRBJ2-7,TRBV6-6,ASMPGGPYEQY
once,TRBJ2-1,TRBV7-8,ASSLGGTSYNEQF
NA,TRBJ1-1,TRBV9,ASTGQGASTEAF
once,TRBJ1-5,TRBV2,ASSEAQGRQPQH
NA,TRBJ2-1,TRBV7-3,ASSLQTSSYNEQF
NA,TRBJ2-2,TRBV2,ASSAQGAGELF
few,TRBJ2-7,TRBV29-1,SVEGQRYEQY
NA,TRBJ1-4,TRBV6-1,ASSEPRQATNEKLF
NA,TRBJ1-1,TRBV4-3,ASSRRKTGTDTEAF
NA,TRBJ2-7,TRBV11-3,ASSAGVYEQY
NA,TRBJ2-3,TRBV6-4,ASSDGGVTTDTQY
NA,TRBJ1-1,TRBV28,ASSLTGNTEAF
NA,TRBJ2-7,TRBV7-9,ASSRRDTEQY
once,TRBJ1-1,TRBV2,ASSPLTGGNTEAF
few,TRBJ2-1,TRBV2,ANSFYNEQF
few,TRBJ1-1,TRBV10-3,AIGPDSKAF
once,TRBJ2-7,TRBV7-2,ASSLLPQDEQY
NA,TRBJ1-5,TRBV30,ACQVSNQPQH
NA,TRBJ1-2,TRBV28,ASREDRGSGYT
NA,TRBJ2-5,TRBV4-3,ASSKSIGTGGETQY
NA,TRBJ1-1,TRBV7-2,ASSLGQGLAEAF
NA,TRBJ1-4,TRBV5-4,ASSLGGGATNEKLF
few,TRBJ2-1,TRBV28,ASSWVSGAYNEQF
NA,TRBJ2-7,TRBV9,ASSATPGTGSYEQY
NA,TRBJ2-3,TRBV5-4,ASSLDITDTQY
few,TRBJ2-7,TRBV11-3,ASSPSRGYEQY
NA,TRBJ1-1,TRBV2,ASGGQVNTEAF
few,TRBJ1-6,TRBV5-1,ASSLSGSYNSPLH
NA,TRBJ2-1,TRBV12-5,ASAPRGNEQF
NA,TRBJ2-3,TRBV28,ASSLGWGQGITDTQY
once,TRBJ2-7,TRBV10-3,AISAMTSGGTYEQY
NA,TRBJ1-2,TRBV30,AWRQVDSYGYT
once,TRBJ1-2,TRBV7-9,ASSLVEGGVSGYT
NA,TRBJ1-2,TRBV7-9,ASSPGQGPGANYGYT
once,TRBJ2-7,TRBV6-1,ASEGDRFSYEQY
NA,TRBJ1-1,TRBV6-5,ASRPGGFAEAF
NA,TRBJ2-2,TRBV5-1,ASSSHRGRAGELF
NA,TRBJ2-7,TRBV10-2,ASSGSGVYEQY
NA,TRBJ2-2,TRBV7-8,ASSLSHRVVTGELF
few,TRBJ2-1,TRBV4-3,ASSFVFRDNNEQF